These 7 T cell receptor beta chains originate from one sample sequenced in a study of T cell responses to AZD1222 COVID-19 vaccine. Libraries were prepared by immunoSEQ multiplex PCR; TCRdb keeps only in-frame clonotypes and omits some of them. The sample lists 100,000 to 130,000 clones, around 87% occurring once. The sequences come from peripheral blood, collected on day 0 of AZD1222 vaccination. The source of these receptors is an adult in good health.

This clone was observed once. The V call is TRBV27, the J call TRBJ1-5; tentative D call: TRBD1 (5 bases). V dropped 2 bases and J dropped 3 bases, with 8 bases sitting between them. The germline gives CDR1 MNHEY, CDR2 SMNVEV (reference sequence). The CDR3 is 14 amino acids. This CDR3 reads CASSLVGVNQPQHF. The DNA for the CDR3 is TGTGCCAGCAGTTTAGTGGGGGTCAATCAGCCCCAGCATTTT.

The genes are TRBV15 and TRBJ1-6; the D is unclear. Germline V lookup: CDR1 LNHNV, CDR2 YYDKDF (reference sequence). V was shortened by 2 bases and J by 3 bases, with 8 bases between the two germline ends. The CDR3 consists of 15 residues. CDR3 in amino acids: CATSRLGNYNSPLHF. The CDR3 nucleotides read TGTGCCACCAGCAGATTAGGGAACTATAATTCACCCCTCCACTTT.

The V gene is TRBV7-9, the J gene TRBJ1-1, with 11 bases aligning to TRBD1. The CDR3 contains 15 residues. V was pared by 3 bases and J by 7 bases, with 7 bases of the junction left unmatched. Germline V CDR1 and CDR2: SEHNR, FQNEAQ (reference sequence). CDR3 protein: CASSLGQGELGEAFF. The CDR3 bases are TGTGCCAGCAGCTTGGGACAGGGGGAACTCGGTGAAGCTTTCTTT.

The chain is built from TRBV3-1 (or the pseudogene TRBV3-2) and TRBJ2-7, with D possibly matching TRBD2 (5 bases). There are 15 residues in the CDR3. CDR1 and CDR2 from the germline V gene are LGHDT and YNNKEL (reference sequence). V was trimmed by 2 bases and J by 2 bases, leaving 13 bases between them. CDR3 protein: CASSQFEGRTYEQYF. CDR3 sequence (DNA): TGTGCCAGCAGCCAATTTGAGGGCAGAACCTACGAGCAGTACTTC.

V usage is TRBV12-5 and J usage is TRBJ2-7; 9 positions match TRBD1. In germline, CDR1 is LGHNT, CDR2 FRNRAP. V gave up 3 bases and J gave up 5 bases; unmatched junction bases: 17. CDR3 length equals 18 residues. This CDR3 reads CASGFSGFMGQGVHEQYF. The CDR3 DNA sequence: TGTGCTAGTGGTTTCTCAGGTTTTATGGGACAGGGCGTCCACGAGCAGTACTTC.

V and J are TRBV29-1 and TRBJ2-1; 7 bases line up with TRBD1. The CDR3 loop spans 15 amino acids. With 1 base clipped from V and 4 bases from J, the junction kept 7 bases outside the gene matches. Per germline, CDR1 SQVTM and CDR2 ANQGSEA. CDR3 coding DNA: TGCAGCGTTGAAGGAAGAGACAGGGCATACAATGAGCAGTTCTTC. It encodes CSVEGRDRAYNEQFF.

The V gene is TRBV2, the J gene TRBJ1-2; unclear D gene. The V end was cut by 1 base, the J end by 0 bases, with 6 bases between. The germline CDR1 and CDR2 sequences are SNHLY and FYNNEI. The CDR3 is made up of 14 amino acids. CDR3 region: CASSEETANYGYTF. The CDR3 coding sequence is TGTGCCAGCAGTGAAGAGACGGCTAACTATGGCTACACCTTC. Complete variable domain (other parts from reference TRBV2 and TRBJ1-2): EPEVTQTPSHQVTQMGQEVILRCVPISNHLYFYWYRQILGQKVEFLVSFYNNEISEKSEIFDDQFSVERPDGSNFTLKIRSTKLEDSAMYFCASSEETANYGYTFGSGTRLTVV.